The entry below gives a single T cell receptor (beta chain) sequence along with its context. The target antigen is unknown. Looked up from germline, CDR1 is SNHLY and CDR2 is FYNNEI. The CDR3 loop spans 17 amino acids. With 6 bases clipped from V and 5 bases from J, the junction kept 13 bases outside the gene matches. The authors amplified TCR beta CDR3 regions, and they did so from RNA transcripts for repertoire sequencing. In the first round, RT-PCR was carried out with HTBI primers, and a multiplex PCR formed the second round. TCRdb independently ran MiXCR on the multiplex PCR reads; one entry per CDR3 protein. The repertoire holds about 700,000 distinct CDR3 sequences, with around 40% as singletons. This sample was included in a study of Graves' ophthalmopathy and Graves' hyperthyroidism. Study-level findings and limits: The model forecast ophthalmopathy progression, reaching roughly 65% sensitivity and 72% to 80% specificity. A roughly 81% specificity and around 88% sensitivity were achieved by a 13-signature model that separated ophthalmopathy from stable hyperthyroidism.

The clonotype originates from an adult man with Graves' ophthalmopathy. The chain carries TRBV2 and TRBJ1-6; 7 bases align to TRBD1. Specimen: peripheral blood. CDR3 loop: CASRGRQGRGDNSPLHF. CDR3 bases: TGTGCCAGCAGAGGCAGACAGGGCAGGGGTGATAATTCACCCCTCCACTTT.